This T cell receptor beta chain was obtained from a study of neurological immune-mediated disorders. Study-wide context: The multiple sclerosis group of roughly 34 included around 30 relapsing-remitting and 3 secondary progressive patients. General study results and limits: It was the repertoires of 18 of 34 multiple sclerosis patients that phylogenetic grouping placed in one related-CDR3 cluster, which is a possible signature.

Each TCR transcript was tagged with a 10-nucleotide random UMI during 5'RACE. TCRdb ran MiXCR on the 5' RACE reads and lists one entry per CDR3 protein. Of tens of thousands of distinct CDR3 sequences in the sample, around 3.4% were seen once. This clonotype occurred many times. The antigen remains undetermined. V lost 4 bases to trimming and J lost 6 bases; unmatched junction nucleotides: 6. From germline, CDR1 is SGHRS and CDR2 YFSETQ. The CDR3 length is 14 residues. The unsorted libraries were made from 2 million PBMCs kept at -80 C. The receptor was derived from a woman between 45 and 60 years old with multiple sclerosis. The sample was PBMCs. J is TRBJ2-7 and V is TRBV5-1; 11 bases line up with TRBD1. The CDR3 coding sequence is TGCGCCAGCAGCCCGGAGGGGACAGGGGGCGAGCAGTACTTC. Amino acids: CASSPEGTGGEQYF. The full variable domain, in which reference TRBV5-1 and TRBJ2-7 provide the parts outside the CDR3, is KAGVTQTPRYLIKTRGQQVTLSCSPISGHRSVSWYQQTPGQGLQFLFEYFSETQRNKGNFPGRFSGRQFSNSRSEMNVSTLELGDSALYLCASSPEGTGGEQYFGPGTRLTVT.